These 26 T cell receptor beta chains were sequenced from one sample in a study of cytomegalovirus exposure and HLA in healthy donors. The primer mix had 60 Vbeta and 13 Jbeta primers. Generated by immunoSEQ multiplex PCR, the TCRdb table keeps only in-frame clones and is missing some. The sample includes fewer than 200,000 clones, more than 70% of them seen just once. Input material: PBMCs. These receptors originate from a male donor in good health and CMV-seronegative.

The chain is built from TRBV6-1 and TRBJ1-5; 9 bases match TRBD1. J gave up 4 bases and V 4 bases, and 2 bases lay outside the gene matches. The V gene's germline CDR1 is MNHNS and CDR2 SASEGT. The CDR3 is made up of 14 amino acids. Here the CDR3 DNA reads TGTGCCAGCAGTGGGACAGGGGAGAATCAGCCCCAGCATTTT. It yields the protein CASSGTGENQPQHF.

The chain employs TRBV6-1 and TRBJ2-1; TRBD2 agrees at 13 bases. Losses at the gene ends were 3 bases for V and 6 bases for J; bases not matched to a gene: 14. The CDR3 has 19 amino acids. CDR1 MNHNS and CDR2 SASEGT come from the germline V gene. CDR3 DNA: TGTGCCAGCAGTGAGTTGGGCCTCGGACTAGCGGGAGCCGGCAATGAGCAGTTCTTC. This codes for CASSELGLGLAGAGNEQFF.

As to this clone: The germline gene is not matched at one end of the junction; a read error may be the cause. The J gene is TRBJ2-5, the V gene TRBV7-9, with 10 bases fitting TRBD2. This CDR3 is built from 16 residues. Germline loops: CDR1 SEHNR, CDR2 FQNEAQ (reference sequence). The chain's CDR3 is CSSSLALAGPGETQYF. As DNA, the CDR3 is TGTTCCAGCAGCTTAGCACTAGCGGGGCCAGGGGAGACCCAGTACTTC.

V usage is TRBV9 and J usage is TRBJ2-1, with D possibly matching TRBD2 (6 bases). Germline V gene sequence: CDR1 SGDLS, CDR2 YYNGEE. The V end was cut by 3 bases, the J end by 2 bases, with 9 bases between. There are 14 residues in the CDR3. This CDR3 reads CASSGSGTYNEQFF. Here the CDR3 DNA reads TGTGCCAGCAGCGGTAGCGGAACCTACAATGAGCAGTTCTTC.

The chain employs TRBV2 and TRBJ2-2, with 7 bases aligning to TRBD2. Germline-derived CDR1 and CDR2 are SNHLY and FYNNEI. The V gene end was trimmed by 4 bases and the J gene end by 4 bases; junction bases not matched to a gene: 3. This CDR3 has 14 residues. CDR3 residues: CASSVAGVTGELFF. The CDR3 DNA follows: TGTGCCAGCAGTGTCGCGGGGGTCACCGGGGAGCTGTTTTTT.

The chain has TRBV5-1 and TRBJ1-4; the D gene is possibly TRBD1 (5 bases). The CDR3 consists of 15 residues. In germline, CDR1 is SGHRS, CDR2 YFSETQ. Trimming stripped 4 bases from V and 3 bases from J, with 13 bases between. CDR3 sequence: CASSAGGASNEKLFF. For the CDR3, the DNA is TGCGCCAGCAGCGCCGGCGGGGCCTCTAATGAAAAACTGTTTTTT.

The V and J genes are TRBV5-1 and TRBJ1-5; D may be TRBD1 (6 bases). The V end lost 1 base, the J end lost 2 bases, and 10 bases lay between the germline ends. The germline gives CDR1 SGHRS, CDR2 YFSETQ. This CDR3 contains 15 residues. CDR3 bases: TGCGCCAGCAGCTTGCGGGGGGCGGGCAATCAGCCCCAGCATTTT. It is translated as CASSLRGAGNQPQHF.

V usage is TRBV6-1 and J usage is TRBJ2-5, with 9 positions matching TRBD1. This CDR3 spans 16 amino acids. In germline, CDR1 is MNHNS, CDR2 SASEGT. V shed 3 bases, J shed 5 bases, and the junction held 10 bases outside the gene matches. The CDR3 nucleotides are TGTGCCAGCAGTGATTTAAGGGACAGGGTGATGGAGACCCAGTACTTC. This sequence encodes CASSDLRDRVMETQYF.

The rearrangement joins TRBV27 to TRBJ2-7, with 8 bases fitting TRBD2. V shed 8 bases and J 5 bases; nucleotides not matched to a gene: 8. This CDR3 has 13 amino acids. The germline V gene encodes CDR1 MNHEY and CDR2 SMNVEV (reference sequence). In nucleotides, the CDR3 is TGTGCCAGCCGTGACGGGGGGGTCGACGAGCAGTACTTC. Protein: CASRDGGVDEQYF.

This CDR3 reads CASSPRLNNEQFF. The CDR3 DNA is TGTGCCAGCTCACCACGACTGAACAATGAGCAGTTCTTC. The chain combines TRBV18 with TRBJ2-1; no clear D. The CDR3 runs to 13 residues. CDR1 is KGHSH and CDR2 is LQKENI in the germline V gene. Trimming left V 1 base short and J 5 bases short, with 6 bases between.

The chain carries TRBV28 and TRBJ1-2; TRBD1 matches 8 bases. The CDR3 has 13 amino acids. V lost 8 bases to trimming and J lost 4 bases; unmatched junction nucleotides: 6. Germline loops: CDR1 MDHEN, CDR2 SYDVKM. The CDR3 coding sequence is TGTGCCAGCGCAACAGGGGGTGTCTATGGCTACACCTTC. It specifies CASATGGVYGYTF.

Points on this clone: The sample has other DNA sequences that encode this CDR3 too. The chain carries TRBV28 and TRBJ2-3; TRBD2 might be the D (6 bases). CDR3 length: 15 amino acids. Deletions cut 2 bases from V and 0 bases from J, with 9 bases between. CDR1 MDHEN and CDR2 SYDVKM come from the germline V gene. The CDR3 region has the DNA TGTGCCAGCAGTTTAGCGGGATTTAGCACAGATACGCAGTATTTT. It specifies CASSLAGFSTDTQYF.

V usage is TRBV19 and J usage is TRBJ2-7; TRBD2 matches 13 bases. The CDR3 sequence is 16 residues long. Germline V CDR1 and CDR2: LNHDA, SQIVND (reference sequence). Trimming at V came to 4 bases and at J to 4 bases, leaving 7 bases not matched to a gene. Here the CDR3 reads CASSTGTSGTRYEQYF. The CDR3 DNA reads as TGTGCCAGTAGTACCGGGACTAGCGGGACCCGATACGAGCAGTACTTC.

The J gene is TRBJ1-5, the V gene TRBV6-1; 7 bases are shared with TRBD1. CDR1 is MNHNS, CDR2 SASEGT, per germline. This CDR3 spans 16 amino acids. The V gene end was trimmed by 4 bases and the J gene end by 1 base; junction bases not matched to a gene: 7. The CDR3 DNA follows: TGTGCCAGCAGTGCCAAGGGGGCTCAGAGCAATCAGCCCCAGCATTTT. Protein: CASSAKGAQSNQPQHF.

This clone has a single count. The genes are TRBV7-9 and TRBJ2-3; the match to TRBD2 covers 8 bases. Germline V gene data show CDR1 as SEHNR and CDR2 as FQNEAQ (reference sequence). After removal of 0 bases from V and 0 bases from J, the junction contained 2 bases not matched to a gene. The CDR3 has 16 amino acids. The CDR3 DNA reads TGTGCCAGCAGCTTAGCGGGACTAGTGAGCACAGATACGCAGTATTTT. Its translation is CASSLAGLVSTDTQYF.

This clone was seen only a few times. The chain couples TRBV5-6 to TRBJ1-2, with 9 bases identical to TRBD1. Losses at the gene ends were 0 bases for V and 5 bases for J; bases not matched to a gene: 8. CDR1 is SGHDT, CDR2 YYEEEE, per germline. This CDR3 is built from 16 residues. The DNA of the CDR3 is TGTGCCAGCAGCTTGGCGGGGCAGGGACAGGGATATGGCTACACCTTC. Protein product: CASSLAGQGQGYGYTF.

The V and J genes are TRBV10-3 and TRBJ2-7; D is possibly TRBD2 (5 bases). Germline lookup yields CDR1 ENHRY and CDR2 SYGVKD. Trimming stripped 3 bases from V and 3 bases from J, with 15 bases between. The CDR3 is made up of 15 amino acids. The DNA for the CDR3 is TGTGCCATCAGTGAAGGGCCGGGGAGTCGCTACGAGCAGTACTTC. Protein product: CAISEGPGSRYEQYF.

A word on this clone: This sample also contains other DNA sequences that code for the same CDR3. The CDR3 spells CARPGGCEETQYF. In nucleotides, the CDR3 is TGTGCCAGGCCGGGTGGCTGCGAAGAGACCCAGTACTTC. This chain joins TRBV9 and TRBJ2-5; D is unclear. Germline CDR1 SGDLS, CDR2 YYNGEE. The CDR3 extends over 13 amino acids. Trimming cost V 8 bases and J 3 bases, with 14 bases left between them.

The chain combines TRBV28 with TRBJ2-5, with 9 bases lining up with TRBD1. With the DNA end fitting TRBJ2-7 better, the J assignment may be wrong. Germline lookup yields CDR1 MDHEN and CDR2 SYDVKM. The CDR3 is 18 residues long. The CDR3, as DNA: TGTGCCAGCAGTTTTGTCGGGACGACCGGGACAGGGCACTACGAGCAGTACTTC. Protein: CASSFVGTTGTGHYEQYF.

This clone appeared a single time. V gene TRBV19 combines with J gene TRBJ1-1; D gene uncertain. This CDR3 contains 14 residues. V lost 7 bases to trimming and J lost 4 bases, with 16 bases between them. The germline V gene has CDR1 LNHDA and CDR2 SQIVND (reference sequence). CDR3 amino acids: CASTRKGGSTEAFF. In DNA, the CDR3 is TGTGCCAGTACCCGAAAGGGTGGGAGCACTGAAGCTTTCTTT.

Worth noting for this clone: Other nucleotide sequences from this sample produce the same CDR3. This sequence joins TRBV7-3 and TRBJ2-5; 10 nucleotides align to TRBD1. From germline, CDR1 is SGHTA and CDR2 FQGTGA. The trim removed 5 bases at V and 4 bases at J, leaving 7 bases unmatched. The CDR3 extends over 15 amino acids. CDR3 coding DNA: TGTGCCAGCAGCCTCACCGGGACAGGGGTAGAGACCCAGTACTTC. It yields the protein CASSLTGTGVETQYF.

As regards this clone: A read error may produce the germline difference seen at one junction end. This rearrangement joins TRBV4-1 to TRBJ2-5; D is perhaps TRBD1 (6 bases). In germline, CDR1 is MGHRA, CDR2 YSYEKL. The CDR3 has 15 amino acids. CDR3 in amino acids: CASSQDLWTATLIDF. CDR3 DNA: TGCGCCAGCAGCCAAGATCTTTGGACAGCGACCTTGATTGACTTC.

This clone was counted a single time. The chain recombines TRBV25-1 with TRBJ2-5; 12 nucleotides match TRBD1. The J call may be mistaken, given a closer DNA end match to TRBJ2-7. The CDR3 spans 14 residues. Germline values: CDR1 MGHDK, CDR2 SYGVNS. CDR3 sequence: CASSPGQGAYEQYF. The DNA of the CDR3 is TGTGCCAGCAGTCCGGGACAGGGGGCTTACGAGCAGTACTTC.

Only one count was recorded for this clone. The genes are TRBV5-1 and TRBJ2-1, with 11 bases that match TRBD2. Losses at the gene ends were 7 bases for V and 5 bases for J; bases not matched to a gene: 5. CDR1 SGHRS and CDR2 YFSETQ come from the germline V gene. This CDR3 contains 14 residues. The CDR3 spells CASRLAGLNNEQFF. The CDR3 coding sequence is TGCGCCAGCCGACTAGCGGGGCTAAACAATGAGCAGTTCTTC.

CDR3 residues: CASSLLEGSSREKLFF. The CDR3 DNA is TGTGCCAGCAGCTTATTAGAGGGTTCGAGCAGGGAAAAACTGTTTTTT. V gene TRBV7-9 combines with J gene TRBJ1-4; the D is unclear. V was pared by 2 bases and J by 8 bases, with 18 bases between. Germline V gives CDR1 SEHNR, CDR2 FQNEAQ (reference sequence). The CDR3 is 16 amino acids. The complete variable domain, with remaining parts taken from reference TRBV7-9 and TRBJ1-4, reads DTGVSQNPRHKITKRGQNVTFRCDPISEHNRLYWYRQTLGQGPEFLTYFQNEAQLEKSRLLSDRFSAERPKGSFSTLEIQRTEQGDSAMYLCASSLLEGSSREKLFFGSGTQLSVL.

This clone appeared a few times. CDR3 protein: CASSYVQGPNQPQHF. The CDR3 DNA follows: TGTGCCAGCAGTTATGTCCAGGGGCCAAATCAGCCCCAGCATTTT. This rearrangement joins TRBV6-5 to TRBJ1-5, with D perhaps matching TRBD1 (6 bases). The CDR3 spans 15 residues. The V gene's germline CDR1 is MNHEY and CDR2 SVGAGI. The V gene lost 3 bases and the J gene lost 4 bases, with 13 bases spanning the gap.